This T cell receptor beta chain is drawn from a study of cytomegalovirus exposure and HLA in healthy donors. The CDR3 is 16 amino acids. V dropped 1 base and J dropped 1; count of bases not matched to a gene: 0. Per germline, CDR1 MGHRA and CDR2 YSYEKL. Measured with immunoSEQ multiplex PCR; TCRdb has only the in-frame clones, and not every one. This sample yields 200,000 or so clones, of which approximately 87% are seen a single time; 5.5% to 7% belongs to the top ten. As regards this clone: Its target is not known.

Notes on the study in general: Reports described diagnosis of cytomegalovirus status by the classifier as highly specific and sensitive. The tendency of first-cohort TCR clusters to co-occur in the roughly 110 validation repertoires was the finding of a later analysis.

The validation cohort, a group of 120 subjects, included the donors and was separate from the approximately 670-subject first cohort. This TCR derives from a woman younger than 30 in good health and CMV-seronegative. This chain joins TRBV4-1 and TRBJ2-3; TRBD2 aligns across 12 bases. Sequencing input: PBMCs. The CDR3 sequence: CASSQGLAGGTDTQYF. CDR3 sequence (DNA): TGCGCCAGCAGCCAAGGACTAGCGGGAGGCACAGATACGCAGTATTTT.